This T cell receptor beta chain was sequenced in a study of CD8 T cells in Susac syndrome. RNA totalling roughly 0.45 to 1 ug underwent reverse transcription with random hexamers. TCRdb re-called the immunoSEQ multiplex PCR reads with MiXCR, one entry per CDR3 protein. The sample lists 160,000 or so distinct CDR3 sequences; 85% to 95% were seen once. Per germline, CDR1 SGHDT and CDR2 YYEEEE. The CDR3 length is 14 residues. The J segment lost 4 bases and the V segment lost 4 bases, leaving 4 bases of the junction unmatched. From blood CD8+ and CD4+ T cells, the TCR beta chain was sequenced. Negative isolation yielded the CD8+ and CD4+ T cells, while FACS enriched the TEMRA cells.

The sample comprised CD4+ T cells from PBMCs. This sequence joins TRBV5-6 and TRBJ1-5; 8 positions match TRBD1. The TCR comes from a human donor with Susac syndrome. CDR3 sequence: CASSRGQVNQPQHF. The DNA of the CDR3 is TGTGCCAGCAGCCGGGGACAGGTAAATCAGCCCCAGCATTTT.